The present T cell receptor (beta chain) was sequenced within a study of human thymus T cells. The V gene end was trimmed by 1 base and the J gene end by 3 bases; junction bases not matched to a gene: 3. The CDR3 runs to 15 residues. The germline V gene encodes CDR1 SGHTA and CDR2 FQGNSA. With respect to this clone: Its antigen is undetermined.

The assay was immunoSEQ multiplex PCR, and TCRdb's table has in-frame clones only and misses some. The data hold tens of thousands of clones, with 90% to 95% observed a single time. Donors were healthy Finnish babies undergoing corrective operations for congenital heart defects. Half of the eight donors gave about 0.45-1 mL blood during surgery. All available leukocytes, rather than a set cell count, yielded the blood DNA. The study, taken as a whole, reports: Gene usage for V and J segments appeared biased in thymic and blood repertoires.

The V and J genes are TRBV7-2 and TRBJ1-3; TRBD1 agrees at 7 bases. The TCR sequence derives from a boy under three years old with a congenital heart defect but otherwise immunologically healthy. The source material was blood. The CDR3 coding sequence is TGTGCCAGCAGCTTAGTCTCAGGGGGTGGAAACACCATATATTTT. It translates to CASSLVSGGGNTIYF.